This T cell receptor beta chain appears in the sequencing data of a study of T cell clonotyping in hematopoietic cell transplantation. Study-wide findings and caveats: Without cell sorting, CD4 versus CD8 contributions remain unresolved. At the given depth, recipient repertoires were over 95% de novo clonotypes.

Regarding this clone: Its cognate antigen is unknown.

TCRdb's copy holds only in-frame clones and misses some; the assay was immunoSEQ multiplex PCR. The repertoire includes about 16,000 clones, around 90% of them detected once, and about 2.5% sits in the top ten. The CDR3 has 11 residues. The V gene's germline CDR1 is DFQATT and CDR2 SNEGSKA (reference sequence). The V end was cut by 0 bases, the J end by 6 bases, with 6 bases between. V usage is TRBV20-1 and J usage is TRBJ2-7; weak D call: TRBD2 (5 bases). This TCR derives from a man aged 50-60 years in good health. Some clones in this sample may be carry-over from other donors' samples. The specimen was peripheral blood mononuclear cells. CDR3 loop: CSARDRGEQYF. The CDR3 nucleotides are TGCAGTGCTAGAGATCGGGGCGAGCAGTACTTC.